One sample yielded the 27 T cell receptor beta chains listed below, sequenced in a study of shared clonotypes between healthy human individuals. Sequencing used immunoSEQ multiplex PCR; TCRdb keeps in-frame clones, though not all of them. The sample contains more than 2,000,000 clones, 85% to 95% of which appear only once. Sample: naive CD4+ T cells from PBMCs. Documented subset: CD45RA+ positively selected. These receptors came from a man aged 18 to 29 in good health. Some clones in this sample may be carry-over from other donors' samples.

This chain connects TRBV5-3 to TRBJ2-7; 8 bases fit TRBD2. TRBV5-3 carries the ORF label, with uncertain function. The V segment lost 3 bases and the J segment 1 base; nucleotides outside the gene matches: 6. This CDR3 region has 15 residues. CDR3 DNA sequence: TGTGCCAGAAGCTCCAGCGGGAGCGAATCCTACGAGCAGTACTTC. Translation gives CARSSSGSESYEQYF.

The chain uses TRBV9 and TRBJ2-1; a possible D gene is TRBD1 (6 bases). Trimming pared 6 bases from V and 7 bases from J, leaving 20 bases between. The CDR3 length is 15 residues. Looked up from germline, CDR1 is SGDLS and CDR2 is YYNGEE. CDR3 sequence reads: CASNLGGGRGNEQFF. CDR3 nucleotide sequence: TGTGCCAGCAACCTTGGGGGCGGTAGAGGAAATGAGCAGTTCTTC.

Comment on this clone: This specimen includes other DNA sequences encoding the same CDR3. The rearrangement uses TRBV5-6 and TRBJ2-1; D is undetermined. The germline CDR1 and CDR2 sequences are SGHDT and YYEEEE. The CDR3 has 14 amino acids. Deletions cut 4 bases from V and 8 bases from J, with 16 bases between. CDR3 sequence: CASSPRIGTDEQFF. The CDR3 region has the DNA TGTGCCAGCAGCCCTCGGATAGGTACGGATGAGCAGTTCTTC.

The genes are TRBV15 and TRBJ2-2; no clear D. V was trimmed by 5 bases and J by 3 bases, leaving 13 bases between them. The germline CDR1 and CDR2 sequences are LNHNV and YYDKDF (reference sequence). There are 15 residues in the CDR3. In DNA form, the CDR3 reads TGTGCCACCAGCGAGAAGGGTTGGGACACCGGGGAGCTGTTTTTT. This sequence encodes CATSEKGWDTGELFF.

V usage is TRBV5-5 and J usage is TRBJ2-7, with D perhaps TRBD1 (5 bases). The CDR3 covers 16 residues. Trimming pared 1 base from V and 0 bases from J, leaving 14 bases between. Germline CDR1 is SGHKS and CDR2 is YYEKEE (reference sequence). The CDR3 protein is CASSLRWGGDSYEQYF. The CDR3 bases are TGTGCCAGCAGCTTGAGGTGGGGCGGCGACTCCTACGAGCAGTACTTC.

The chain uses TRBV11-2 and TRBJ2-5, with 7 positions matching TRBD2. This CDR3 contains 17 residues. Trimming removed 1 base from V and 5 bases from J; junction bases left unmatched: 13. Germline V lookup: CDR1 SGHAT, CDR2 FQNNGV. In nucleotides, the CDR3 is TGTGCCAGCAGCTTAGGTATCGGTGCGGAACTAGCGGAGACCCAGTACTTC. Translating it yields CASSLGIGAELAETQYF. Drawing the rest from reference TRBV11-2 and TRBJ2-5, the complete variable domain is EAGVAQSPRYKIIEKRQSVAFWCNPISGHATLYWYQQILGQGPKLLIQFQNNGVVDDSQLPKDRFSAERLKGVDSTLKIQPAKLEDSAVYLCASSLGIGAELAETQYFGPGTRLLVL.

J is TRBJ2-2 and V is TRBV19; TRBD1 agrees at 7 bases. CDR1 is LNHDA and CDR2 is SQIVND in the germline V gene (reference sequence). The CDR3 covers 16 residues. Trimming took 5 bases from V and 3 from J; bases not matched to a gene: 9. As DNA, the CDR3 is TGTGCCAGTAGTTTAACCTGGGACAGAGACACCGGGGAGCTGTTTTTT. Its translation: CASSLTWDRDTGELFF.

V gene TRBV10-2 combines with J gene TRBJ2-1, with D tentatively TRBD2 (6 bases). Trimming took off 2 bases at V and 2 bases at J, with 7 bases between the two ends. This CDR3 has 14 amino acids. Germline V gene lookup returns CDR1 WSHSY and CDR2 SAAADI. CDR3 loop: CASSEAGTYNEQFF. The CDR3 DNA reads as TGCGCCAGCAGTGAGGCGGGAACCTACAATGAGCAGTTCTTC.

The V call is TRBV11-1, the J call TRBJ2-7, with 9 nucleotides matching TRBD1. The CDR3 length is 14 residues. Germline V gives CDR1 SGHAT, CDR2 FQDESV (reference sequence). J was trimmed by 6 bases and V by 5 bases; bases with no gene match: 8. The CDR3 spells CASSHGTGMGEQYF. The CDR3 nucleotides are TGTGCCAGCAGCCATGGGACAGGGATGGGCGAGCAGTACTTC.

This sequence joins TRBV11-1 and TRBJ1-1; 7 nucleotides match TRBD1. Germline-derived CDR1 and CDR2 are SGHAT and FQDESV (reference sequence). J gave up 4 bases and V 2 bases, and 4 bases lay outside the gene matches. The CDR3 covers 14 residues. CDR3 loop: CASSLSQGFTEAFF. The CDR3, as DNA: TGTGCCAGCAGCTTATCACAGGGGTTCACTGAAGCTTTCTTT.

The chain couples TRBV10-2 to TRBJ2-5, with 7 bases lining up with TRBD2. The trim removed 3 bases at V and 2 bases at J, leaving 9 bases unmatched. This CDR3 comprises 16 residues. Looked up from germline, CDR1 is WSHSY and CDR2 is SAAADI. The CDR3 spells CASSDHVAGTQETQYF. The CDR3 region has the DNA TGCGCCAGCAGTGACCACGTAGCGGGCACGCAAGAGACCCAGTACTTC.

The rearrangement joins TRBV6-1 to TRBJ2-1, with TRBD2 matching over 8 bases. Per the germline V gene, CDR1 is MNHNS and CDR2 is SASEGT. The CDR3 sequence is 15 residues long. Trimming at V came to 5 bases and at J to 10 bases, leaving 13 bases not matched to a gene. CDR3: CASSPPGLGRREQFF. The DNA of the CDR3 is TGTGCCAGCAGTCCACCGGGACTAGGTCGACGGGAGCAGTTCTTC.

This chain links TRBV15 with TRBJ1-5; 7 nucleotides agree with TRBD1. Germline V gene lookup returns CDR1 LNHNV and CDR2 YYDKDF (reference sequence). This CDR3 is built from 14 residues. Trimming removed 3 bases from V and 8 bases from J; junction bases left unmatched: 7. CDR3 loop: CATSSKGALEPQHF. For the CDR3, the DNA is TGTGCCACCAGCAGTAAGGGGGCTTTGGAGCCCCAGCATTTT.

V gene TRBV18 combines with J gene TRBJ1-4; possibly TRBD1 for D (5 bases). Germline values: CDR1 KGHSH, CDR2 LQKENI. This CDR3 is built from 14 residues. Trimming cost V 3 bases and J 5 bases, with 10 bases left between them. This CDR3 is CASSPQGPNEKLFF. DNA for the CDR3: TGTGCCAGCTCACCGCAGGGCCCCAATGAAAAACTGTTTTTT. Filled out from reference TRBV18 and TRBJ1-4, the complete variable domain reads NAGVMQNPRHLVRRRGQEARLRCSPMKGHSHVYWYRQLPEEGLKFMVYLQKENIIDESGMPKERFSAEFPKEGPSILRIQQVVRGDSAAYFCASSPQGPNEKLFFGSGTQLSVL.

The chain is built from TRBV7-9 and TRBJ2-7; TRBD1 agrees at 11 bases. CDR1 SEHNR and CDR2 FQNEAQ come from the germline V gene (reference sequence). The CDR3 covers 15 residues. Unmatched junction bases numbered 11, after V lost 11 bases and J lost 2 bases. CDR3: CALGQGVQETYEQYF. The CDR3 DNA follows: TGTGCCTTGGGACAGGGGGTGCAGGAAACCTACGAGCAGTACTTC.

As concerns this clone: This sample also contains other DNA sequences that code for the same CDR3. This chain connects TRBV28 to TRBJ2-7; D perhaps matches TRBD2 (6 bases). This CDR3 has 14 residues. Trimming removed 6 bases from V and 1 base from J, with 13 bases in between. CDR1 and CDR2 from the germline V gene are MDHEN and SYDVKM. The CDR3 region has the DNA TGTGCCAGCAGCGAACCCGGGACTTCCTACGAGCAGTACTTC. This codes for CASSEPGTSYEQYF.

This clone was seen just once. CDR3 sequence reads: CASHARALRSGANVLTF. The CDR3 coding sequence is TGTGCCAGCCACGCCAGGGCGCTTCGGTCTGGGGCCAACGTCCTGACTTTC. The chain carries TRBV27 and TRBJ2-6; D may be TRBD1 (5 bases). CDR1 and CDR2 from the germline V gene are MNHEY and SMNVEV (reference sequence). The CDR3 length is 17 residues. V was cut by 8 bases and J by 1 base, with 18 bases left in between.

This chain joins TRBV18 and TRBJ2-3; perhaps TRBD1 as D (6 bases). The CDR3 sequence is 16 residues long. Germline-derived CDR1 and CDR2 are KGHSH and LQKENI. V lost 5 bases and J lost 3, with 18 bases in between. CDR3 amino acids: CASSFLQGHGTDTQYF. In DNA, the CDR3 is TGTGCCAGCTCATTCTTACAGGGCCATGGGACAGATACGCAGTATTTT.

CDR3 in amino acids: CASSLWEGNQPQHF. The CDR3 nucleotides are TGTGCCAGCAGCTTGTGGGAGGGGAATCAGCCCCAGCATTTT. The J gene is TRBJ1-5, the V gene TRBV5-5; D is perhaps TRBD1 (5 bases). Trimming took off 1 base at V and 4 bases at J, with 9 bases between the two ends. CDR3 length equals 14 residues. Germline CDR1 is SGHKS and CDR2 is YYEKEE (reference sequence).

The chain has TRBV5-1 and TRBJ1-3; possibly TRBD1 for D (6 bases). CDR3 length equals 15 residues. Trimming shortened V by 3 bases and J by 0 bases, and 10 bases separated the two germline ends. Germline values: CDR1 SGHRS, CDR2 YFSETQ. CDR3 coding DNA: TGCGCCAGCAGCTGGGGGGGCGACTCTGGAAACACCATATATTTT. Amino acids: CASSWGGDSGNTIYF.

The chain is built from TRBV6-1 and TRBJ2-7; 11 bases are a match to TRBD1. The length of the CDR3 is 16 residues. Germline V gene lookup returns CDR1 MNHNS and CDR2 SASEGT. Trimming at V came to 0 bases and at J to 6 bases, leaving 7 bases not matched to a gene. The CDR3 DNA is TGTGCCAGCAGTGAAGCGGGACAGGGGGTAAGGGGCGAGCAGTACTTC. Protein product: CASSEAGQGVRGEQYF.

This chain uses TRBV7-9 with TRBJ2-7; TRBD2 agrees at 7 bases. Germline V gene lookup returns CDR1 SEHNR and CDR2 FQNEAQ (reference sequence). The J segment lost 12 bases and the V segment lost 5 bases, leaving 10 bases of the junction unmatched. The CDR3 has 12 amino acids. The CDR3 loop is CASSLPQGGRYF. The CDR3 DNA reads TGTGCCAGCAGCCTGCCCCAGGGCGGGAGGTACTTC.

V is TRBV4-3 and J is TRBJ2-3; no definite D call. The length of the CDR3 is 13 residues. With 4 bases removed from V and 6 bases from J, the gap between germline ends came to 11 bases. The germline V gene has CDR1 LGHNA and CDR2 YSLEER. The CDR3 DNA is TGCGCCAGCAGCCCCAATAGCCTGGATACGCAGTATTTT. Translated: CASSPNSLDTQYF.

This chain joins TRBV7-2 and TRBJ2-1, with no clear D. CDR1 and CDR2 (germline): SGHTA, FQGNSA. V lost 5 bases and J lost 3, with 11 bases in between. The CDR3 is made up of 14 amino acids. The CDR3 is CASSQAPSYNEQFF. CDR3 DNA sequence: TGTGCCAGCAGCCAAGCGCCTAGCTACAATGAGCAGTTCTTC.

The chain recombines TRBV11-2 with TRBJ2-7, with D perhaps being TRBD1 or TRBD2 (5 bases each). The CDR3 runs 13 residues. CDR1 and CDR2 from the germline V gene are SGHAT and FQNNGV. Trimming shortened V by 1 base and J by 5 bases, and 9 bases separated the two germline ends. This CDR3 is CASSLVGVHEQYF. The CDR3 DNA reads TGTGCCAGCAGCTTAGTGGGGGTACACGAGCAGTACTTC. The variable domain in full, completed from reference TRBV11-2 and TRBJ2-7, reads EAGVAQSPRYKIIEKRQSVAFWCNPISGHATLYWYQQILGQGPKLLIQFQNNGVVDDSQLPKDRFSAERLKGVDSTLKIQPAKLEDSAVYLCASSLVGVHEQYFGPGTRLTVT.

The chain recombines TRBV2 with TRBJ2-1, with D perhaps matching TRBD2 (5 bases). Per the germline V gene, CDR1 is SNHLY and CDR2 is FYNNEI. The V end lost 7 bases, the J end lost 3 bases, and 19 bases lay between the germline ends. The CDR3 covers 16 residues. The chain's CDR3 is CASMARRTSHYNEQFF. The CDR3 bases are TGTGCCAGCATGGCCCGGAGGACTTCACACTACAATGAGCAGTTCTTC.

The chain employs TRBV19 and TRBJ1-2; D call uncertain. CDR3 length: 17 amino acids. The V end was cut by 4 bases, the J end by 4 bases, with 22 bases between. Germline CDR1 LNHDA, CDR2 SQIVND (reference sequence). CDR3: CASSSWGRAGGSYGYTF. The CDR3 DNA follows: TGTGCCAGTAGTAGTTGGGGTAGGGCCGGCGGGAGCTATGGCTACACCTTC.